Listed here are 9 T cell receptor beta chains from one sample, sequenced in a study of T cells in pancreatic ductal adenocarcinoma. The selected patients with pancreatic ductal adenocarcinoma had surgery but no neoadjuvant therapy. Some clones are missing from TCRdb's copy, which holds only in-frame ones; the method was immunoSEQ multiplex PCR. The sample carries over 100,000 clones, over 90% recorded once. The material sequenced was PBMCs. These TCRs come from a human donor with pancreatic ductal adenocarcinoma.

The chain is built from TRBV28 and TRBJ2-5; 7 bases agree with TRBD2. The CDR3 runs to 13 residues. Germline lookup yields CDR1 MDHEN and CDR2 SYDVKM. J was trimmed by 4 bases and V by 8 bases; bases with no gene match: 7. CDR3 in amino acids: CASGRASRETQYF. The DNA of the CDR3 is TGTGCCAGCGGGAGGGCCAGTCGAGAGACCCAGTACTTC.

This clone has only one observation. The J gene is TRBJ1-2, the V gene TRBV18; D not resolved. CDR1 is KGHSH and CDR2 is LQKENI in the germline V gene. Trimming cost V 3 bases and J 6 bases, with 11 bases left between them. The CDR3 is 13 amino acids. For the CDR3, the DNA is TGTGCCAGCTCACCCCTGAGCCACGATGGCTACACCTTC. This sequence encodes CASSPLSHDGYTF.

This chain uses TRBV11-2 with TRBJ1-5; the D is unclear. This CDR3 has 13 residues. Looked up from germline, CDR1 is SGHAT and CDR2 is FQNNGV. V was trimmed by 5 bases and J by 5 bases, leaving 10 bases between them. For the CDR3, the DNA is TGTGCCAGCAGCCTTTTGGAGGATCAGCCCCAGCATTTT. Protein: CASSLLEDQPQHF.

This clone has only one observation. The rearrangement links TRBV6-5 to TRBJ2-7; possibly TRBD2 for D (6 bases). The CDR3 has 15 amino acids. Germline loops: CDR1 MNHEY, CDR2 SVGAGI. V was shortened by 0 bases and J by 0 bases, with 9 bases between the two germline ends. CDR3 nucleotides: TGTGCCAGCAGTTACTCCGCGGGATACTCCTACGAGCAGTACTTC. Protein sequence: CASSYSAGYSYEQYF.

The V and J genes are TRBV5-4 and TRBJ2-1; 8 nucleotides line up with TRBD2. The CDR3 loop spans 14 amino acids. From germline, CDR1 is SGHNT and CDR2 YYREEE (reference sequence). J was trimmed by 10 bases and V by 4 bases; bases with no gene match: 10. CDR3 DNA sequence: TGTGCCAGCAGCCAAGGACTAGCTCTCGGCGAGCAGTTCTTC. Its translation is CASSQGLALGEQFF. Together with reference TRBV5-4 and TRBJ2-1, the CDR3 gives the full variable domain: ETGVTQSPTHLIKTRGQQVTLRCSSQSGHNTVSWYQQALGQGPQFIFQYYREEENGRGNFPPRFSGLQFPNYSSELNVNALELDDSALYLCASSQGLALGEQFFGPGTRLTVL.

The rearrangement joins TRBV18 to TRBJ2-3; weak D call: TRBD1 (6 bases). Trimming shortened V by 8 bases and J by 1 base, and 10 bases separated the two germline ends. Per germline, CDR1 KGHSH and CDR2 LQKENI. The CDR3 totals 13 residues. CDR3 nucleotides: TGTGCCAGCCTGGGACAACGCACAGATACGCAGTATTTT. Translating gives CASLGQRTDTQYF.

CDR3 protein: CASSSTGGLETQYF. As DNA, the CDR3 is TGCGCCAGCAGCTCTACAGGGGGCTTGGAGACCCAGTACTTC. V usage is TRBV5-1 and J usage is TRBJ2-5, with TRBD1 identical over 9 bases. Trimming cost V 3 bases and J 5 bases; bases outside gene matches: 5. The CDR3 contains 14 residues. CDR1 SGHRS and CDR2 YFSETQ come from the germline V gene.

The gene calls are TRBV11-3 and TRBJ2-7; D call uncertain. This CDR3 has 10 residues. V was clipped by 5 bases and J by 3 bases, with 2 bases between them. The V gene's germline CDR1 is SGHNT and CDR2 YENEEA. CDR3 amino acids: CASSLYEQYF. The CDR3 DNA is TGTGCCAGCAGCCTCTACGAGCAGTACTTC.

V usage is TRBV7-9 and J usage is TRBJ2-1; 7 positions agree with TRBD1. Losses at the gene ends were 6 bases for V and 7 bases for J; bases not matched to a gene: 3. CDR1 and CDR2 from the germline V gene are SEHNR and FQNEAQ (reference sequence). The CDR3 is made up of 12 amino acids. The CDR3 sequence is CASSPGQNEQFF. CDR3 DNA sequence: TGTGCCAGCAGTCCGGGACAGAATGAGCAGTTCTTC.